This T cell receptor beta chain was profiled in a study of T cells in Graves' hyperthyroidism and ophthalmopathy. Study-wide context: Peripheral blood was taken when the disease was first diagnosed, before any treatment began. Study-wide points: Blood also carried most thyroid clonotypes expanded above 0.001. With a median lead of approximately 6.4 months before onset, the model predicted ophthalmopathy.

There are many counts of this clonotype. Its matching antigen is unknown. CDR1 and CDR2 from the germline V gene are MNHEY and SMNVEV (reference sequence). V was clipped by 6 bases and J by 3 bases, with 12 bases between them. The CDR3 covers 15 residues. The authors took PBMCs from roughly 9.7 ml fresh peripheral blood. Amplified TCR beta CDR3 regions came from RNA transcripts. In the first-round RT-PCR of the TCR CDR3, the HTBI primer set was used. TCRdb reprocessed the multiplex PCR reads with MiXCR, giving one entry per CDR3 protein. The table includes 250,000 to 300,000 distinct CDR3 sequences, about 14% detected once.

The rearrangement uses TRBV27 and TRBJ1-6, with D maybe TRBD1 (5 bases). The sequenced sample consisted of blood. The receptor was derived from a middle-aged woman with Graves' hyperthyroidism that later progressed to Graves' ophthalmopathy. The CDR3 loop is CASSQGPGYNSPLHF. CDR3 nucleotides: TGTGCCAGCAGCCAGGGACCGGGCTATAATTCACCCCTCCACTTT.